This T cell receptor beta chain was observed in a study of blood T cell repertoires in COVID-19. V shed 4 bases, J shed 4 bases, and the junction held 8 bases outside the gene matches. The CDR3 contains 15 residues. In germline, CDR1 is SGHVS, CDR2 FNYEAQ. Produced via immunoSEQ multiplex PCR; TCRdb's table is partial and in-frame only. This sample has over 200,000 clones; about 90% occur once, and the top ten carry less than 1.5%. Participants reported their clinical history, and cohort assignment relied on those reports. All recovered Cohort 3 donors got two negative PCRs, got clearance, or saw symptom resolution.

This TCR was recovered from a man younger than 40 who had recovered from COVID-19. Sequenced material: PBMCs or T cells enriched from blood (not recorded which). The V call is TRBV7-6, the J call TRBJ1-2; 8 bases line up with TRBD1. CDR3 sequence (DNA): TGTGCCAGCAGCTCCAACCGGGACAGGATCTATGGCTACACCTTC. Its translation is CASSSNRDRIYGYTF.